This is a list of T cell receptor beta chains from one sample in a study of T cells after posttransplantation cyclophosphamide. Clones were sequenced by immunoSEQ multiplex PCR, and TCRdb holds only the in-frame ones, with some missing. The sample yields tens of thousands of clones, 95% to 98% seen once. The sequencing input was naive CD4+ T cells sorted from PBMCs. These receptors were obtained from a man aged 40-50 years in good health, CMV-negative, and a related stem cell transplant donor. Both conserved end residues are part of each CDR3. A D gene is named only where the DNA matches it firmly. Not all rows give a size; the values are once, few, many and, for expanded clones, a class.

j_call v_call cdr3_length d_call clone_size cdr3_nt cdr3_aa
TRBJ2-1 TRBV28 11 . . TGTGCCAGCAGTTCATGGAGGGAGCAGTTCTTC CASSSWREQFF
TRBJ2-2 TRBV7-8 13 . . TGTGCCAGCAGCCCACCCATAGCCGGGGAGCTGTTTTTT CASSPPIAGELFF
TRBJ1-4 TRBV19 15 . once TGTGCCAGTAGTTCTCCCCGGGACACCGATGAAAAACTGTTTTTT CASSSPRDTDEKLFF
TRBJ1-1 TRBV9 13 TRBD1 . TGTGCCAGCAGCGGAAGAGGACAGGGTGAAGCTTTCTTT CASSGRGQGEAFF
TRBJ2-2 TRBV6-5 14 TRBD2 once TGTGCCAGCAAGGGCGGGAGGGCCACCGGGGAGCTGTTTTTT CASKGGRATGELFF
TRBJ1-1 TRBV11-2 12 . . TGTGCCAGCAGTACAGGGCTTGCTGAAGCTTTCTTT CASSTGLAEAFF
TRBJ2-7 TRBV10-1 15 TRBD2 . TGCGCCAGCAGTGAGTCCCGGGAGGGCCGGGACGAGCAGTACTTC CASSESREGRDEQYF
TRBJ2-7 TRBV10-2 14 . . TGCGCCAGCAGTGAGTCGCTAGGAGCCTACGAGCAGTACTTC CASSESLGAYEQYF
TRBJ2-5 TRBV5-1 14 . . TGCGCCAGCAGCTTGGCCCTGAGACTAGGTACCCAGTACTTC CASSLALRLGTQYF
TRBJ2-5 TRBV11-3 13 TRBD2 . TGTGCCAGCAGCCCGGGGGGGGGCGGGACCCAGTACTTC CASSPGGGGTQYF
TRBJ2-7 TRBV27 15 . . TGTGCCAGCAGTTCTCCCGGGACTTACCCCTACGAGCAGTACTTC CASSSPGTYPYEQYF
TRBJ2-7 TRBV7-9 13 TRBD1 . TGTGCCAGCAGCTTAGACAGGGGTTACGAGCAGTACTTC CASSLDRGYEQYF
TRBJ2-5 TRBV25-1 14 TRBD1 . TGTGCCAGCAGTGACTTGTACAGGGGAGAGACCCAGTACTTC CASSDLYRGETQYF
TRBJ2-1 TRBV15 15 . . TGTGCCACCAGCATAAGGACAATCGGTTACAATGAGCAGTTCTTC CATSIRTIGYNEQFF
TRBJ1-3 TRBV6-6 16 TRBD1 . TGTGCCAGCAGACAAGGACAGGGCGATCGTGGAAACACCATATATTTT CASRQGQGDRGNTIYF
TRBJ1-1 TRBV27 13 . . TGTGCCAGCAGTTTACGGGGTGCCGCTGAAGCTTTCTTT CASSLRGAAEAFF
TRBJ2-1 TRBV6-5 15 . once TGTGCCAGCAGTCCTGACCGGGACAACTACAATGAGCAGTTCTTC CASSPDRDNYNEQFF
TRBJ2-1 TRBV30 13 TRBD2 . TGTGCCTGGAGTTCTCTAGCGGGAGGGAAGCAGTTCTTC CAWSSLAGGKQFF
TRBJ1-4 TRBV7-2 16 TRBD1 . TGTGCCAGCAGCCCCCCCTCCGGGACAGGGAGGGAAAAACTGTTTTTT CASSPPSGTGREKLFF
TRBJ2-3 TRBV7-3 15 TRBD2 . TGTGCCAGCAGCTTACGGGGGGTAAATACAGATACGCAGTATTTT CASSLRGVNTDTQYF
TRBJ2-5 TRBV25-1 14 TRBD2 once TGTGCCAGCAGTGAACTAGCGGGGTTGGAGACCCAGTACTTC CASSELAGLETQYF
TRBJ2-3 TRBV7-2 13 TRBD2 . TGTGCCAGCAGAAAGCGGGAGGTAGATACGCAGTATTTT CASRKREVDTQYF
TRBJ2-5 TRBV5-1 13 . once TGCGCCAGCAGCTTGGCCGGGGAACAGACCCAGTACTTC CASSLAGEQTQYF
TRBJ2-3 TRBV7-3 15 . . TGTGCCAGCAGCTCCCATAGCGGAACCACAGATACGCAGTATTTT CASSSHSGTTDTQYF
TRBJ1-2 TRBV7-2 14 . . TGTGCCAGCAGCTTAGAAGGGAGCGCTAATGGCTACACCTTC CASSLEGSANGYTF
TRBJ2-1 TRBV7-2 15 TRBD2 . TGTGCCTCAATCGAAGACAGCGGGAGGGCTGGTGAGCAGTTCTTC CASIEDSGRAGEQFF
TRBJ2-2 TRBV11-2 13 . . TGTGCCAGCAGCTCCACTCGGGCCGGGGAGCTGTTTTTT CASSSTRAGELFF
TRBJ2-7 TRBV7-9 14 TRBD1 . TGTGCCAGCAGCTTACCAGGGGGCCCCTACGAGCAGTACTTC CASSLPGGPYEQYF
TRBJ2-2 TRBV5-1 19 TRBD1 . TGCGCCAGCAGCTTACCGGGACAGGTGACGCGAGGGTTCACCGGGGAGCTGTTTTTT CASSLPGQVTRGFTGELFF
TRBJ2-1 TRBV10-3 13 . . TGTGCCACTCACTTCCTAGTTACCGCTGAGCAGTTCTTC CATHFLVTAEQFF
TRBJ2-7 TRBV19 13 . . TGTGCCAGTAGCTCGGGATATCTCTACGAGCAGTACTTC CASSSGYLYEQYF
TRBJ1-1 TRBV20-1 10 TRBD1 . TGCAGTGCTAGAACAGGGGGAGCTTTCTTT CSARTGGAFF
TRBJ2-5 TRBV5-1 11 . . TGCGCCAGCAGCGTAGAAGAGACCCAGTACTTC CASSVEETQYF
TRBJ2-7 TRBV19 15 TRBD2 . TGTGCCAGTAGTAGGCTAGCGGGAGGAGAGGAGGAGCAGTACTTC CASSRLAGGEEEQYF
TRBJ2-1 TRBV28 15 . . TGTGCCAGCAGTCCGCTAGGGGGAGGGCCGAATGAGCAGTTCTTC CASSPLGGGPNEQFF
TRBJ2-2 TRBV5-1 16 . . TGCGCCAGCAGCTTGGAGGGGGGGGCGAACACCGGGGAGCTGTTTTTT CASSLEGGANTGELFF
TRBJ2-7 TRBV4-3 22 TRBD2 once TGCGCCAGCAGCCAAGAGCCAAACCGAGGGCCCGAAGATAGCGGGAGCTCCTACGAGCAGTACTTC CASSQEPNRGPEDSGSSYEQYF
TRBJ2-1 TRBV19 13 . . TGTGCCAGTAGATCACCAGCGAGCAATGAGCAGTTCTTC CASRSPASNEQFF
TRBJ2-2 TRBV5-1 16 . . TGCGCCAGCAGCTTGGATGTCTATCCGGGCACCGGGGAGCTGTTTTTT CASSLDVYPGTGELFF
TRBJ2-1 TRBV6-4 14 TRBD2 . TGTGCCAGCAGTGAGAGCGGGAACTACAATGAGCAGTTCTTC CASSESGNYNEQFF
TRBJ2-1 TRBV7-2 16 TRBD2 once TGTGCCAGCAGCTTACGAGGGACTAGCGGAGCTATTGAGCAGTTCTTC CASSLRGTSGAIEQFF
TRBJ2-5 TRBV11-2 13 TRBD1 . TGTGCCAGCAGCCCGGGACAGGGGGAGACCCAGTACTTC CASSPGQGETQYF